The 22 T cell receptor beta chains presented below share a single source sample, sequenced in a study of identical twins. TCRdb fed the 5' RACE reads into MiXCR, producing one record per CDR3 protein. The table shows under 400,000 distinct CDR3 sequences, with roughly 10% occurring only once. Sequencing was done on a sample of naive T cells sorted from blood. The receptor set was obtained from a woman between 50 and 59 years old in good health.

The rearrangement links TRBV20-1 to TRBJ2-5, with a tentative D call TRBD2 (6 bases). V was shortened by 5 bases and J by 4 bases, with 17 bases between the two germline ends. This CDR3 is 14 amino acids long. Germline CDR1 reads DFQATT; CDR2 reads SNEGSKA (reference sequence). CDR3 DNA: TGCAGTGCTCGCGGAGTATTGGGGGGAGAGACCCAGTACTTC. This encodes CSARGVLGGETQYF.

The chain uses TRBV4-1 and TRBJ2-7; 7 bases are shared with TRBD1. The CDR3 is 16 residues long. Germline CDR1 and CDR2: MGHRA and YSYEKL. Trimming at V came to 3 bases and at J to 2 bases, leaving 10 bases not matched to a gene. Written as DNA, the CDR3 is TGCGCCAGCAGCCATCCGTCACAGGGGCTTACCTACGAGCAGTACTTC. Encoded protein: CASSHPSQGLTYEQYF.

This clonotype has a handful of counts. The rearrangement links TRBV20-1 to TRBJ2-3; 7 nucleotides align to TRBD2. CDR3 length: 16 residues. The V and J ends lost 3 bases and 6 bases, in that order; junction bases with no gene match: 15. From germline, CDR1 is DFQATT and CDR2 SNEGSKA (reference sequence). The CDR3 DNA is TGCAGTGCTAGTTACGATCTGGCGGGAGTGGGGGATACGCAGTATTTT. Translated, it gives CSASYDLAGVGDTQYF.

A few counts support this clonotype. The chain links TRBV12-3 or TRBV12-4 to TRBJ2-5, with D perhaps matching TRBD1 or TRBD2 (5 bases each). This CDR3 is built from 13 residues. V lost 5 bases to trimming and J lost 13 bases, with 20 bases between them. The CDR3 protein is CASSPTGAEVSYF. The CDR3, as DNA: TGTGCCAGCAGTCCAACCGGGGCAGAGGTGTCGTACTTC.

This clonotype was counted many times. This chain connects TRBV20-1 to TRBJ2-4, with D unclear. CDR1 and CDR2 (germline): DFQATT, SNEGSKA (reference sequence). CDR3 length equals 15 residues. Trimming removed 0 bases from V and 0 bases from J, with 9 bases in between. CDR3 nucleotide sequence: TGCAGTGCTAGAGATGCATCCCTAGCCAAAAACATTCAGTACTTC. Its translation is CSARDASLAKNIQYF.

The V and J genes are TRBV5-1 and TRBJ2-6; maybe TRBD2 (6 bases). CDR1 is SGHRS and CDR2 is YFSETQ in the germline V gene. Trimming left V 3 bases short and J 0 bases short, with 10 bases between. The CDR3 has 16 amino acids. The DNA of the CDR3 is TGCGCCAGCAGCTCCGAGGGACTCTCTGGGGCCAACGTCCTGACTTTC. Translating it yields CASSSEGLSGANVLTF.

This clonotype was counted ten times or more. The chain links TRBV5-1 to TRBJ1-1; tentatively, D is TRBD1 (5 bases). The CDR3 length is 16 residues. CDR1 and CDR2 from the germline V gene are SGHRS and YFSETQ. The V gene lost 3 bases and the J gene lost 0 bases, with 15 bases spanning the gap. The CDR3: CASSWEGLGLNTEAFF. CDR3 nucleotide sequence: TGCGCCAGCAGCTGGGAGGGACTGGGACTGAACACTGAAGCTTTCTTT.

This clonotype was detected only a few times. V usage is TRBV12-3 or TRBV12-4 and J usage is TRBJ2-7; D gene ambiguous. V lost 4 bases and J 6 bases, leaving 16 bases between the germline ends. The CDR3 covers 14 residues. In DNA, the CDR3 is TGTGCCAGCAGTTGGGGAAGCACACTCAGCGAGCAGTACTTC. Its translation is CASSWGSTLSEQYF.

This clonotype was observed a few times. The CDR3 spells CASSLVGAGKTQYF. For the CDR3, the DNA is TGTGCCAGCAGCTTAGTGGGGGCGGGGAAGACCCAGTACTTC. The V call is TRBV7-8, the J call TRBJ2-5; D tentatively fits TRBD1 or TRBD2 (6 bases each). V was shortened by 1 base and J by 6 bases, with 12 bases between the two germline ends. This CDR3 has 14 amino acids. Germline-derived CDR1 and CDR2 are SGHVS and FQNEAQ.

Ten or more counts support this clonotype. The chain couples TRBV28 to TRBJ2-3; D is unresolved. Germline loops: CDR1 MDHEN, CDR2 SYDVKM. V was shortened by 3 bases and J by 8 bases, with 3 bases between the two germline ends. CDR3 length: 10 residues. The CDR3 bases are TGTGCCAGCAGTTTGGGTACGCAGTATTTT. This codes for CASSLGTQYF.

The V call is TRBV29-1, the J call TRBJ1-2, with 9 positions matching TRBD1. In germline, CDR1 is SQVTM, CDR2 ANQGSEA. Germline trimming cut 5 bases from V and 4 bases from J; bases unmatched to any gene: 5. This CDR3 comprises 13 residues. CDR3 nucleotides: TGCAGCGTTAAAACAGGGGGCGTCTATGGCTACACCTTC. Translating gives CSVKTGGVYGYTF.

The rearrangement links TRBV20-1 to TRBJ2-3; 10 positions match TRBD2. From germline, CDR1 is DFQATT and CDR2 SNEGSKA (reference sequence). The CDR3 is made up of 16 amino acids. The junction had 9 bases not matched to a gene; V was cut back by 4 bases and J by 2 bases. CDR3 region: CSANPWTSGVTDTQYF. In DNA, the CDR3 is TGCAGTGCTAATCCCTGGACTAGCGGAGTCACAGATACGCAGTATTTT.

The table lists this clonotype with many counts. DNA of the CDR3: TGCAGTGCTAGACCCGGGGGGGGAGGGAGAGAGACCCAGTACTTC. Its translation: CSARPGGGGRETQYF. The J gene is TRBJ2-5, the V gene TRBV20-1; 8 bases are a match to TRBD2. CDR1 DFQATT and CDR2 SNEGSKA come from the germline V gene (reference sequence). J was trimmed by 4 bases and V by 2 bases; bases with no gene match: 9. The CDR3 runs 15 residues.

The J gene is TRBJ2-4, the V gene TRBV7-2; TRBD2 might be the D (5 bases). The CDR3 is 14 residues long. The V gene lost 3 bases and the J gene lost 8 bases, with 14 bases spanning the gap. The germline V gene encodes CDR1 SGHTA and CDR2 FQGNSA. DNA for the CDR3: TGTGCCAGCAGCTTGATCCTCCCCGGGGACATTCAGTACTTC. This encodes CASSLILPGDIQYF.

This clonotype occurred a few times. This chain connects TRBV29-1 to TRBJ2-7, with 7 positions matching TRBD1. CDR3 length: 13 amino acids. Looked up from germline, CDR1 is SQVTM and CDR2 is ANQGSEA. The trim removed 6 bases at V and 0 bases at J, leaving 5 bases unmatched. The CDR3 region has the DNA TGCAGCGTCCGGACAGGCATCTCCTACGAGCAGTACTTC. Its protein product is CSVRTGISYEQYF.

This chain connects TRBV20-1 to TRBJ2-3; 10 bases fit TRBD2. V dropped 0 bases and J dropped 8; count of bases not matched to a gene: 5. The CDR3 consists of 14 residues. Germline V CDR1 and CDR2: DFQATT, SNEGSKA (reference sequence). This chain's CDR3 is CSAREELAGVTQYF. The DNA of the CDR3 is TGCAGTGCTAGAGAAGAGCTAGCGGGAGTTACGCAGTATTTT.

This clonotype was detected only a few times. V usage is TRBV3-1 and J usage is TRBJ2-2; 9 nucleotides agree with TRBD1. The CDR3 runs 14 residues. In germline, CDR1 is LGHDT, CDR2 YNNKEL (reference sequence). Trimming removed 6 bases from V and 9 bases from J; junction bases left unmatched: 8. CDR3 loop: CASRGTGSHRELFF. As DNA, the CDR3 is TGTGCCAGCAGGGGGACAGGGTCCCACCGGGAGCTGTTTTTT.

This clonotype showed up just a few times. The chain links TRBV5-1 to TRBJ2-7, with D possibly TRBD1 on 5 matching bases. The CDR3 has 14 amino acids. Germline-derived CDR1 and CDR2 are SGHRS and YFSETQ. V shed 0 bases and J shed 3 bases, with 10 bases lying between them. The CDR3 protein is CASSLGGQIYEQYF. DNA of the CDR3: TGCGCCAGCAGCTTGGGAGGACAAATCTACGAGCAGTACTTC.

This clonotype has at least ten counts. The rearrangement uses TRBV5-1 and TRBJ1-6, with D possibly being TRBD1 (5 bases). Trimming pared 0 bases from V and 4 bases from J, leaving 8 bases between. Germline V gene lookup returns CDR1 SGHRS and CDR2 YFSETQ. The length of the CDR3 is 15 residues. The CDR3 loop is CASSLGRAYNSPLHF. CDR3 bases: TGCGCCAGCAGCTTGGGCAGGGCGTATAATTCACCCCTCCACTTT.

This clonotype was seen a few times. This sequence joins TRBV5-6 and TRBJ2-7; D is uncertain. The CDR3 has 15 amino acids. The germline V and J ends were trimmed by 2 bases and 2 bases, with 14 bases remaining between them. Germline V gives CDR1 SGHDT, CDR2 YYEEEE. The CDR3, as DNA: TGTGCCAGCAGCTTTTGGTCAAGTCAGCCCTACGAGCAGTACTTC. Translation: CASSFWSSQPYEQYF.

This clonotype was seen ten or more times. Here the CDR3 reads CASSPWTGTGLAGPSTDTQYF. The CDR3 DNA sequence: TGTGCCAGCAGCCCGTGGACAGGGACGGGACTAGCGGGACCTAGCACAGATACGCAGTATTTT. The chain is built from TRBV7-9 and TRBJ2-3; 13 nucleotides align to TRBD2. V was clipped by 5 bases and J by 0 bases; unmatched bases: 17. The CDR3 has 21 residues. Looked up from germline, CDR1 is SEHNR and CDR2 is FQNEAQ (reference sequence).

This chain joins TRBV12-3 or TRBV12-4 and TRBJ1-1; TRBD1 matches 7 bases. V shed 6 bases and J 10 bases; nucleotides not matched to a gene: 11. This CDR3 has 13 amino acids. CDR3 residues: CASSLTGTAGAFF. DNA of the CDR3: TGTGCCAGCAGCCTGACAGGGACGGCCGGAGCTTTCTTT.